This T cell receptor beta chain was sequenced for a study of tumor-infiltrating lymphocytes in primary liver carcinoma. From roughly 470 ng total RNA, TCR beta cDNA was generated with a primer in the constant region. Three rounds of nested multiplex PCR with slightly modified ARM-PCR produced TCR beta libraries. The opening two PCR rounds, around 10 cycles each, paired TRBV1-TRBV30 forward primers with a C-beta reverse primer. A single record per CDR3 protein comes from TCRdb applying MiXCR to the multiplex PCR reads. The data show 180,000 or so distinct CDR3 sequences, 50% to 75% seen once. Germline V lookup: CDR1 MNHEY, CDR2 SVGAGI. The ends were cut back, 6 bases at V and 8 bases at J, with 11 bases in the middle. The CDR3 spans 12 residues. Researchers drew blood RNA from unsorted whole blood and extracted germline DNA as well.

This chain links TRBV6-5 with TRBJ2-1; D remains unclear. Sequenced: peripheral blood. The receptor was isolated from a man aged 40-55 years with primary liver carcinoma and hepatitis B virus infection. CDR3 protein: CASSTFNDEQFF. As DNA, the CDR3 is TGTGCCAGCAGCACTTTCAACGATGAGCAGTTCTTC.